Below are 31 T cell receptor beta chains sequenced from a single sample in a study of cytomegalovirus exposure and HLA in healthy donors. PCR primers comprised 60 Vbeta and 13 Jbeta primers. Measured with immunoSEQ multiplex PCR; TCRdb has only the in-frame clones, and not every one. The sample yields 110,000 or so clones, 70% to 85% seen once. Sequencing input: PBMCs. The source of these receptors is a young woman in good health and CMV-seronegative.

DNA for the CDR3: TGTGCCAGCAGCTCAAGCGGGGGCAGTGGAAACACCATATATTTT. This codes for CASSSSGGSGNTIYF. This chain uses TRBV7-9 with TRBJ1-3; a possible D gene is TRBD1 (6 bases). CDR1 and CDR2 (germline): SEHNR, FQNEAQ (reference sequence). Between the trimmed V and J ends, which lost 4 bases and 3 bases, there was a span of 13 bases. CDR3 length equals 15 residues.

As DNA, the CDR3 is TGTGCCAGCAAACATTCGAGGCCTCTGAACACTGAAGCTTTCTTT. This gives the protein CASKHSRPLNTEAFF. The rearrangement joins TRBV5-6 to TRBJ1-1, with D hard to call. Germline V CDR1 and CDR2: SGHDT, YYEEEE. The CDR3 length is 15 residues. Trimming pared 6 bases from V and 0 bases from J, leaving 15 bases between.

The rearrangement uses TRBV5-1 and TRBJ1-1; D is possibly TRBD1 (6 bases). The V end lost 3 bases, the J end lost 3 bases, and 12 bases lay between the germline ends. The CDR3 sequence is 14 residues long. Germline loops: CDR1 SGHRS, CDR2 YFSETQ. The CDR3 protein is CASSWTRTDTEAFF. In DNA, the CDR3 is TGCGCCAGCAGCTGGACTAGGACAGACACTGAAGCTTTCTTT.

The V and J genes are TRBV9 and TRBJ1-3; perhaps TRBD1 as D (5 bases). Germline values: CDR1 SGDLS, CDR2 YYNGEE. The V end was cut by 3 bases, the J end by 4 bases, with 8 bases between. CDR3 length: 13 amino acids. The CDR3 protein is CASSGRQGNTIYF. CDR3 DNA: TGTGCCAGCAGCGGCCGACAGGGAAACACCATATATTTT.

CDR3: CASSPLGQYGYTF. The CDR3 region has the DNA TGTGCCAGCAGCCCCCTTGGACAGTATGGCTACACCTTC. The V and J genes are TRBV7-9 and TRBJ1-2; TRBD1 is a possible D gene (6 bases). Germline loops: CDR1 SEHNR, CDR2 FQNEAQ (reference sequence). Trimming stripped 5 bases from V and 5 bases from J, with 12 bases between. The CDR3 runs to 13 residues.

The V gene is TRBV6-5, the J gene TRBJ2-2, with 7 bases aligning to TRBD1. V lost 6 bases, J lost 6 bases, and 10 bases stayed unmatched. Germline-derived CDR1 and CDR2 are MNHEY and SVGAGI. There are 15 residues in the CDR3. The CDR3 sequence: CASSRGQRMAGELFF. The DNA of the CDR3 is TGTGCCAGCAGCCGGGGACAGCGCATGGCCGGGGAGCTGTTTTTT.

This chain links TRBV5-6 with TRBJ1-6; 10 positions agree with TRBD1. CDR1 SGHDT and CDR2 YYEEEE come from the germline V gene. This CDR3 region has 18 residues. With V trimmed by 4 bases and J by 9 bases, 16 bases remained unmatched. The CDR3 DNA is TGTGCCAGCAGCACCGGGACAGGGGATAGAATTGTCCCTTCACCCCTCCACTTT. Its protein is CASSTGTGDRIVPSPLHF.

The chain has TRBV2 and TRBJ2-4; no firm D call. The CDR3 consists of 16 residues. Germline V lookup: CDR1 SNHLY, CDR2 FYNNEI. V lost 1 base to trimming and J lost 0 bases, with 10 bases between them. This CDR3 is CASSEVGLLAKNIQYF. Written as DNA, the CDR3 is TGTGCCAGCAGTGAAGTGGGCTTGCTAGCCAAAAACATTCAGTACTTC.

This clone has a single count. The chain uses TRBV29-1 and TRBJ1-1; D uncertain. The germline V gene has CDR1 SQVTM and CDR2 ANQGSEA. The CDR3 runs 11 residues. Trimming shortened V by 3 bases and J by 6 bases, and 8 bases separated the two germline ends. CDR3 DNA sequence: TGCAGCGTTGAGATGGGCGCTGAAGCTTTCTTT. Its protein is CSVEMGAEAFF.

The rearrangement uses TRBV7-9 and TRBJ2-3, with unresolved D. The CDR3 is 15 residues long. In germline, CDR1 is SEHNR, CDR2 FQNEAQ (reference sequence). With 3 bases removed from V and 2 bases from J, the gap between germline ends came to 12 bases. This CDR3 is CASSFTVHPTDTQYF. The CDR3 DNA follows: TGTGCCAGCAGCTTTACGGTCCACCCCACAGATACGCAGTATTTT.

The chain joins TRBV6-5 to TRBJ2-7; D gene ambiguous. The V end was cut by 4 bases, the J end by 5 bases, with 15 bases between. The V gene's germline CDR1 is MNHEY and CDR2 SVGAGI. This CDR3 is built from 14 residues. The CDR3 DNA reads TGTGCCAGCAGTTTCTACTCCAGGTTCCACGAGCAGTACGTC. It is translated as CASSFYSRFHEQYV.

The V call is TRBV4-2, the J call TRBJ1-1; D gene ambiguous. The germline V and J ends were trimmed by 0 bases and 0 bases, with 11 bases remaining between them. Germline lookup yields CDR1 LGHNA and CDR2 YNFKEQ. This CDR3 is 16 amino acids long. The CDR3 nucleotides read TGTGCCAGCAGCCAAGATAGGCGGAGTCTGAACACTGAAGCTTTCTTT. Protein sequence: CASSQDRRSLNTEAFF.

The chain carries TRBV28 and TRBJ2-7; 10 nucleotides line up with TRBD1. The germline CDR1 and CDR2 sequences are MDHEN and SYDVKM. The CDR3 extends over 17 amino acids. J lost 2 bases, V lost 4 bases, and 11 bases had no gene match. The CDR3 region has the DNA TGTGCCAGCAGTTCTCAGTTCCGGGACAGGGGAACCTACGAGCAGTACTTC. Protein sequence: CASSSQFRDRGTYEQYF.

The chain carries TRBV19 and TRBJ1-4, with D unresolved. V was trimmed by 3 bases and J by 10 bases, leaving 12 bases between them. Germline V gene lookup returns CDR1 LNHDA and CDR2 SQIVND (reference sequence). The CDR3 length is 13 residues. Here the CDR3 DNA reads TGTGCCAGTAGTATCGGCCCGGAGGGAAAACTGTTTTTT. Its translation: CASSIGPEGKLFF.

The CDR3 DNA reads TGTGCCAGCAGCTTAGAAGCGGGAGACGTAGATACGCAGTATTTT. Translation gives CASSLEAGDVDTQYF. The chain employs TRBV7-2 and TRBJ2-3; TRBD2 agrees at 8 bases. The CDR3 has 15 amino acids. The V segment lost 1 base and the J segment 5 bases; nucleotides outside the gene matches: 5. The V gene's germline CDR1 is SGHTA and CDR2 FQGNSA.

The chain combines TRBV2 with TRBJ1-5; 9 bases map to TRBD1. This CDR3 has 14 amino acids. Germline loops: CDR1 SNHLY, CDR2 FYNNEI. With V trimmed by 6 bases and J by 5 bases, 5 bases remained unmatched. Here the CDR3 reads CASRGTGSDQPQHF. Here the CDR3 DNA reads TGTGCCAGCAGGGGGACAGGGTCGGATCAGCCCCAGCATTTT.

The chain uses TRBV2 and TRBJ1-2; 9 bases map to TRBD1. After removal of 6 bases from V and 6 bases from J, the junction contained 8 bases not matched to a gene. This CDR3 has 14 amino acids. Germline CDR1 SNHLY, CDR2 FYNNEI. The CDR3 nucleotides are TGTGCCAGCAGATGGGACAGGGAGGATAATGGCTACACCTTC. It yields the protein CASRWDREDNGYTF.

The chain is built from TRBV5-4 and TRBJ1-6; 8 bases agree with TRBD1. Trimming took 0 bases from V and 7 from J; bases not matched to a gene: 0. Germline CDR1 reads SGHNT; CDR2 reads YYREEE (reference sequence). This CDR3 contains 14 residues. The CDR3, as DNA: TGTGCCAGCAGCTTGGGGACAGGGAATTCACCCCTCCACTTT. Amino acid sequence: CASSLGTGNSPLHF. The complete variable domain, with remaining parts taken from reference TRBV5-4 and TRBJ1-6, reads ETGVTQSPTHLIKTRGQQVTLRCSSQSGHNTVSWYQQALGQGPQFIFQYYREEENGRGNFPPRFSGLQFPNYSSELNVNALELDDSALYLCASSLGTGNSPLHFGNGTRLTVT.

The count of this clone is one. The chain has TRBV25-1 and TRBJ1-1, with D possibly being TRBD1 (5 bases). This CDR3 contains 13 residues. V lost 6 bases, J lost 1 base, and 9 bases lay in between. The V gene's germline CDR1 is MGHDK and CDR2 SYGVNS. The chain's CDR3 is CASRGEANTEAFF. CDR3 sequence (DNA): TGTGCCAGCAGGGGGGAGGCGAACACTGAAGCTTTCTTT.

The V gene is TRBV5-1, the J gene TRBJ1-1; D ambiguous. The CDR3 is 15 amino acids. Germline V gene sequence: CDR1 SGHRS, CDR2 YFSETQ. Trimming pared 4 bases from V and 6 bases from J, leaving 19 bases between. CDR3: CASSPGQPGWSEAFF. The DNA of the CDR3 is TGCGCCAGCAGCCCTGGGCAGCCTGGGTGGTCTGAAGCTTTCTTT. The full variable domain, its missing parts supplied by reference TRBV5-1 and TRBJ1-1, is KAGVTQTPRYLIKTRGQQVTLSCSPISGHRSVSWYQQTPGQGLQFLFEYFSETQRNKGNFPGRFSGRQFSNSRSEMNVSTLELGDSALYLCASSPGQPGWSEAFFGQGTRLTVV.

This clone came up once. The chain is built from TRBV7-9 and TRBJ2-6; D is unresolved. Trimming left V 4 bases short and J 8 bases short, with 6 bases between. CDR1 and CDR2 (germline): SEHNR, FQNEAQ (reference sequence). This CDR3 spans 12 amino acids. The CDR3 is CASSSSSNVLTF. The CDR3 nucleotides are TGTGCCAGCAGCTCCTCGTCCAACGTCCTGACTTTC.

V gene TRBV7-2 combines with J gene TRBJ2-1; D possibly corresponds to TRBD1 (5 bases). V dropped 2 bases and J dropped 1 base, with 12 bases sitting between them. This CDR3 contains 16 residues. Germline values: CDR1 SGHTA, CDR2 FQGNSA. The CDR3 loop is CASSLLFRGSYNEQFF. The CDR3 nucleotides read TGTGCCAGCAGCTTACTTTTTAGGGGATCCTACAATGAGCAGTTCTTC.

This clone was found once. The rearrangement uses TRBV25-1 and TRBJ1-1; possible D gene TRBD1, 6 bases. The CDR3 is made up of 13 amino acids. V lost 4 bases to trimming and J lost 8 bases, with 14 bases between them. In germline, CDR1 is MGHDK, CDR2 SYGVNS. This CDR3 is CASSGPGHQEAFF. CDR3 nucleotide sequence: TGTGCCAGCAGTGGGCCGGGACACCAGGAAGCTTTCTTT. Variable domain in full (rest from reference TRBV25-1 and TRBJ1-1): EADIYQTPRYLVIGTGKKITLECSQTMGHDKMYWYQQDPGMELHLIHYSYGVNSTEKGDLSSESTVSRIRTEHFPLTLESARPSHTSQYLCASSGPGHQEAFFGQGTRLTVV.

The V gene is TRBV9, the J gene TRBJ2-3, with D perhaps TRBD1 (6 bases). Per germline, CDR1 SGDLS and CDR2 YYNGEE. The CDR3 runs 16 residues. V lost 3 bases, J lost 5 bases, and 19 bases lay in between. CDR3 protein: CASSAQTGKRGDTQYF. CDR3 in DNA: TGTGCCAGCAGCGCACAAACAGGGAAGCGTGGAGATACGCAGTATTTT.

This sequence joins TRBV30 and TRBJ1-2; D is perhaps TRBD1 (5 bases). Germline V gene sequence: CDR1 GTSNPN, CDR2 SVGIG (reference sequence). The CDR3 runs 13 residues. V lost 0 bases, J lost 7 bases, and 12 bases lay in between. The CDR3, as DNA: TGTGCCTGGAGTGTGGGAGGGGAAGGTGGCTACACCTTC. Translation gives CAWSVGGEGGYTF. Full variable domain (missing parts from reference TRBV30 and TRBJ1-2): SQTIHQWPATLVQPVGSPLSLECTVEGTSNPNLYWYRQAAGRGLQLLFYSVGIGQISSEVPQNLSASRPQDRQFILSSKKLLLSDSGFYLCAWSVGGEGGYTFGSGTRLTVV.

The genes are TRBV19 and TRBJ1-2; 8 bases match TRBD1. Germline-derived CDR1 and CDR2 are LNHDA and SQIVND (reference sequence). V trimming: 6 bases; J trimming: 2 bases; junction bases outside the gene matches: 5. The CDR3 length is 14 residues. CDR3 sequence: CASSLTGENYGYTF. The CDR3 DNA follows: TGTGCCAGTAGCCTGACAGGGGAGAACTATGGCTACACCTTC.

This clone was picked up a small number of times. The gene calls are TRBV6-6 and TRBJ2-7; the D is unclear. Germline V gene data show CDR1 as MNHNY and CDR2 as SVGAGI (reference sequence). V was trimmed by 4 bases and J by 5 bases, leaving 12 bases between them. The CDR3 covers 13 residues. This chain's CDR3 is CASSSLRYDEQYF. The CDR3, as DNA: TGTGCCAGCAGTTCCCTCAGGTACGACGAGCAGTACTTC.

The CDR3 nucleotides read TGTGCCAGTAGTATACTGGGACAGGGAAATCAGCCCCAGCATTTT. This sequence encodes CASSILGQGNQPQHF. The V call is TRBV19, the J call TRBJ1-5; 9 positions match TRBD1. The CDR3 runs to 15 residues. The V segment lost 2 bases and the J segment 4 bases; nucleotides outside the gene matches: 3. Looked up from germline, CDR1 is LNHDA and CDR2 is SQIVND (reference sequence).

In this sample, this clone turned up once. V usage is TRBV7-6 and J usage is TRBJ2-2; TRBD2 might be the D (6 bases). The V end lost 4 bases, the J end lost 6 bases, and 12 bases lay between the germline ends. CDR3 length: 14 residues. Germline CDR1 reads SGHVS; CDR2 reads FNYEAQ. The CDR3 sequence is CASSSVGGSGELFF. In DNA form, the CDR3 reads TGTGCCAGCAGCTCCGTCGGGGGATCCGGGGAGCTGTTTTTT.

The chain carries TRBV9 and TRBJ1-1; perhaps TRBD1 as D (5 bases). Trimming took 4 bases from V and 6 from J, leaving 10 bases between them. The CDR3 spans 12 residues. The germline V gene has CDR1 SGDLS and CDR2 YYNGEE. The CDR3 DNA is TGTGCCAGCAGCCCTGGGGGGGCTGAAGCTTTCTTT. Encoded protein: CASSPGGAEAFF. Full variable domain (remainder filled in from reference TRBV9 and TRBJ1-1): DSGVTQTPKHLITATGQRVTLRCSPRSGDLSVYWYQQSLDQGLQFLIQYYNGEERAKGNILERFSAQQFPDLHSELNLSSLELGDSALYFCASSPGGAEAFFGQGTRLTVV.

The gene calls are TRBV11-2 and TRBJ1-1, with D uncertain. The V gene lost 1 base and the J gene lost 1 base, with 16 bases spanning the gap. The CDR3 totals 17 residues. The germline gives CDR1 SGHAT, CDR2 FQNNGV. The CDR3 DNA follows: TGTGCCAGCAGCTTAGTGGGCGGTATCGCGGGGAACACTGAAGCTTTCTTT. It codes for CASSLVGGIAGNTEAFF.